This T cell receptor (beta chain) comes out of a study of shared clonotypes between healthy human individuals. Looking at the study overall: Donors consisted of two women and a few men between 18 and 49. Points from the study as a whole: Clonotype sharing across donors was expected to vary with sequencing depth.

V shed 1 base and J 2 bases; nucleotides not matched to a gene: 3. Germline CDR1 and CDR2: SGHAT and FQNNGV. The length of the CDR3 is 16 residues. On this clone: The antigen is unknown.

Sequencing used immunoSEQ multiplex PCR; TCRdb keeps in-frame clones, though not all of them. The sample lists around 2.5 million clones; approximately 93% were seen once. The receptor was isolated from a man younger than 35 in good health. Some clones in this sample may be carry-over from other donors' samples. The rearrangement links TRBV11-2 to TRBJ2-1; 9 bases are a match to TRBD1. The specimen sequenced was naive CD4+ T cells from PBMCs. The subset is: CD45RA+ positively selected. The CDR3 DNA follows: TGTGCCAGCAGCTTAGCAAGGGACAGGGCCTACAATGAGCAGTTCTTC. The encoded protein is CASSLARDRAYNEQFF.